This T cell receptor (beta chain) is drawn from a study of blood T cell repertoires in COVID-19. For the study at large: There were acute and convalescent COVID-19 samples, and they came from the United States, Italy and Spain. PBMCs, B-cell-depleted T cells, or T cells provided the cDNA or gDNA that made up the material.

The J segment lost 5 bases and the V segment lost 8 bases, leaving 10 bases of the junction unmatched. This CDR3 region has 15 residues. The germline V gene encodes CDR1 PRHDT and CDR2 FYEKMQ (reference sequence). Authors' data handling: Reference gene primer amplification in the assay estimated nucleated cell counts. Libraries were prepared by immunoSEQ multiplex PCR; TCRdb keeps only in-frame clonotypes and omits some of them. Clone size and V and J calls were adopted from that table, with D and trimming inferred from the DNA. The data hold about 260,000 clones, with over 75% observed a single time. This clone was counted a single time.

Sequenced input: peripheral blood. The receptor was isolated from a human donor in a cohort sampled during active COVID-19. The chain is built from TRBV13 and TRBJ2-3; TRBD2 aligns across 10 bases. The CDR3 is CASAPRTSGIDTQYF. As DNA, the CDR3 is TGTGCCAGCGCTCCCCGGACTAGCGGAATAGATACGCAGTATTTT.